This entry is about one TCR beta chain. The data are from a study of glioma-infiltrating T cells after dendritic cell vaccination. Germline CDR1 reads LNHNV; CDR2 reads YYDKDF (reference sequence). Trimming took off 5 bases at V and 6 bases at J, with 14 bases between the two ends. The CDR3 is 13 amino acids. Assay: immunoSEQ multiplex PCR; the TCRdb copy retains only in-frame clones and omits some. The data hold about 64,000 clones, with 82% observed a single time. The chain employs TRBV15 and TRBJ2-7; a weak D match, TRBD1 (6 bases). This TCR was sampled from a human donor with glioblastoma. Sequencing was performed on blood, taken before dendritic cell vaccination. For the CDR3, the DNA is TGTGCCACCAGCGCCCGACAGGCCGGCGAGCAGTACTTC. This codes for CATSARQAGEQYF.